The present T cell receptor beta chain was sequenced within a study of shared clonotypes between healthy human individuals (dated by TCRdb to 2020 to 2022). Regarding the research as a whole: A few men and a couple of women, aged 18 to 49 years, made up the cohort. For each donor, CD4 naive and CD4 memory were each given three plates, CD8 naive was given two plates, and CD8 memory was given one plate. To estimate repertoire size and how much clonotypes are shared between individuals, the study performed deep sequencing of blood TCR repertoires from roughly five healthy adults. Different laboratories and diverse techniques were used to prepare libraries and sequence TCR repertoires, to increase sequencing depth and limit assay-specific biases. Per donor, leukapheresis produced somewhere between about 0.94 and 9 billion PBMCs.

Study-level results and caveats: The genetic and exposure-history diversity represented was limited by the small number of donors. Pairwise subsampling indicated that sequencing depth was expected to affect the degree of clonotype sharing among donors. Only blood was sampled, and tissue TCR repertoires likely differ from those in blood. Naive subsets generally had larger estimated clonotype richness than memory subsets did. Compared with non-shared clonotypes, the clonotypes found in all four sorted-subset donors had higher generation probabilities. Incomplete sequencing was indicated by rarefaction of sorted-subset datasets, despite the large sequencing depth. About 4.5% of naive CD4, 3.5% of naive CD8, 2.3% of memory CD4, and 0.4% of memory CD8 clonotypes were shared across several donors.

A remark on this clone: Its antigen target is currently unknown. There are no base qualities to consult, and no much larger clone falls within one base.

TCR CDR3 regions were amplified from genomic DNA by multiplex PCR using the deep immunoSEQ assay. For each cell subset, the extracted genomic DNA was distributed evenly across all wells of several immunoSEQ 96-well plates, and each plate served as one replicate. Each replicate PCR for sorted subsets received around 210 ng genomic DNA, equal to tens of thousands of T cell genomes. Purified libraries were quantified with a Qubit 3.0 fluorometer, sized on a Bioanalyzer 2100, and re-quantified with the KAPA Library Quantification kit. Every immunoSEQ 96-well plate was sequenced on a dedicated single-read 150-cycle Illumina NextSeq 550 flow cell. The source study handled its data this way. Because the immunoSEQ output held only junctional sequences and lacked quality scores, the filtering could not match the filtering applied to full-length reads. To assign V/J genes and CDR3, sequences were annotated against IMGT germline references using PyIR, a Python wrapper for IgBLAST v1.9. Any read was removed if the V/J assignment was weak (E-value above 1e-6), the CDR3 was missing, or the read contained stop codons, out-of-frame junctions, or ambiguous translated residues. V3J clonotypes were defined by identical inferred V gene, J gene, and CDR3 amino acid sequence. To compute the percentage overlap between repertoires, the number of shared unique clonotypes was divided by the size of the smaller repertoire. Repertoire richness was assessed with RTK rarefaction, the Chao1 estimator, and Recon v2.1 estimates of unobserved clonotypes. OLGA was used to compute generation probabilities for all TCRbeta clonotypes that the gDNA method yielded from a handful of donors. TCRdb holds this immuneACCESS table with in-frame rearrangements only. Some clones are missing; in checked studies, unresolved V genes explain under half, and the rest has no known cause. V, J and clone size were drawn from that table, and D and trimming were deduced from the DNA. This sample is represented by some 650,000 clones; less than 98% of them were singletons. The biggest ten clones account for 0.057% of the sample.

The donors were healthy, HIV-negative adults who had no recently reported acute infections or vaccinations. All donors were Caucasian adults living in Nashville, Tennessee, USA. CD4+ T cells were enriched by magnetic negative selection, after which naive cells were positively selected on CD45RA and the negative fraction was taken as the memory subset. Blood was collected by leukapheresis, and PBMCs were isolated by Ficoll-Histopaque density gradient centrifugation and then cryopreserved in liquid nitrogen vapor phase. Analytical flow cytometry was used to check the purity and quantity of every magnetically sorted T cell population. Each sorted fraction had its genomic DNA isolated and then quantified by UV absorbance on a Nanodrop 2000c. The junction carries 11 bases between V and J, which are trimmed by 7 bases and 4 bases respectively. Reading the germline V gene (reference sequence) gives CDR1 MNHNY and CDR2 SVGAGI. CDR3 length: 14 amino acids, cysteine to phenylalanine. The sequence is cut down to CDR3 DNA, 42 bases in frame from base 1.

The sequencing input was naive CD4+ T cells sorted from blood. This specimen's cell subset or site label, per the study, means: CD45RA+ positively selected. The TCR comes from a woman aged 25 to 39 in good health. Rearrangement joined TRBV6-6 to TRBJ2-6; TRBD1 is a weak D gene call, 6 bases matching. The CDR3 in this case is CASNGGAGANVLTF. The nucleotides read TGTGCCAGCAATGGGGGCGCCGGGGCCAACGTCCTGACTTTC.